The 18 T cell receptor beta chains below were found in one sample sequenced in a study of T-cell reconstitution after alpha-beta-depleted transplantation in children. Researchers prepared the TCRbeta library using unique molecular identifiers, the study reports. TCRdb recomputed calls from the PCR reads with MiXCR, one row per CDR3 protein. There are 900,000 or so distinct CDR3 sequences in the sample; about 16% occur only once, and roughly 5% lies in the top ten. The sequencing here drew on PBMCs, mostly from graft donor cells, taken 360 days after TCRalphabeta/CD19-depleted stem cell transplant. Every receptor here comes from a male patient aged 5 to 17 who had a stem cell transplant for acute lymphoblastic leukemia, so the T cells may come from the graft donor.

CDR3 in amino acids: CASSQGARTGGLNGETQYF. Written as DNA, the CDR3 is TGTGCCAGCAGCCAAGGCGCCCGGACAGGGGGCTTAAACGGAGAGACCCAGTACTTC. The V gene is TRBV3-1, the J gene TRBJ2-5; 11 bases line up with TRBD1. CDR3 size: 19 residues. Trimming took 1 base from V and 4 from J; bases not matched to a gene: 14. The germline V gene encodes CDR1 LGHDT and CDR2 YNNKEL (reference sequence).

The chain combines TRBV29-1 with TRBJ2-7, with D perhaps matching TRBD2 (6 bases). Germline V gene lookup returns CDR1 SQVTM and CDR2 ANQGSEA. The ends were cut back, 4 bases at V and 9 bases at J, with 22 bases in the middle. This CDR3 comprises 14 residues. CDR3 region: CSVASGTFLLGQYF. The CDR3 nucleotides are TGCAGCGTTGCATCCGGGACTTTCCTACTCGGGCAGTACTTC.

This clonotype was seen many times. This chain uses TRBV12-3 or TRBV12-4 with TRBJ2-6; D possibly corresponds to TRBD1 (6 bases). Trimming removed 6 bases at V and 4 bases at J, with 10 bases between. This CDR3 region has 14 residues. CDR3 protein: CASSPGTGANVLTF. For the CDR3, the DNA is TGTGCCAGCAGCCCCGGGACAGGGGCCAACGTCCTGACTTTC.

CDR3 protein: CASSLIQTQYF. The CDR3 bases are TGTGCCAGCAGCTTAATCCAGACCCAGTACTTC. The chain combines TRBV7-9 with TRBJ2-5; D is unclear. The CDR3 runs 11 residues. V lost 2 bases to trimming and J lost 6 bases, with 4 bases between them. Germline values: CDR1 SEHNR, CDR2 FQNEAQ (reference sequence).

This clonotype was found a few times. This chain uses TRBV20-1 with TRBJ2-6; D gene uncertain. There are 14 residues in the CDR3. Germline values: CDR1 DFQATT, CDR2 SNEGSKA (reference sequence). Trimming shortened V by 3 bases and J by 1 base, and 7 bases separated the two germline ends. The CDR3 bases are TGCAGTGCTAGGATCCTGTCTGGGGCCAACGTCCTGACTTTC. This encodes CSARILSGANVLTF.

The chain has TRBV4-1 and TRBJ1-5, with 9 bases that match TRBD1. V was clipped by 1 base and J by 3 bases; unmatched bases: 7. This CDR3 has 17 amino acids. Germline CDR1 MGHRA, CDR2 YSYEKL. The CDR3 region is CASSQAGQGILNQPQHF. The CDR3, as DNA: TGCGCCAGCAGCCAAGCGGGACAGGGTATTCTCAATCAGCCCCAGCATTTT.

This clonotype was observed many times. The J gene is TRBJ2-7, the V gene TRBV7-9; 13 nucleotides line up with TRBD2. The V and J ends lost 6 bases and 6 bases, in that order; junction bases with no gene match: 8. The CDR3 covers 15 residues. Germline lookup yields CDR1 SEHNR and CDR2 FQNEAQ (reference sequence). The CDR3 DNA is TGTGCCAGCAGAGACGGACTAGCGGGAGTCAGCGAGCAGTACTTC. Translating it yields CASRDGLAGVSEQYF.

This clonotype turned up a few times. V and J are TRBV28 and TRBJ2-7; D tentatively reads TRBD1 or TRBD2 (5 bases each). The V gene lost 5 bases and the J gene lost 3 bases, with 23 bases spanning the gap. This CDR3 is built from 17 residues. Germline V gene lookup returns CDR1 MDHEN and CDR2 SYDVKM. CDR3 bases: TGTGCCAGCAGTCTCCCCCAGGGAAAAAGCGGTAACTACGAGCAGTACTTC. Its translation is CASSLPQGKSGNYEQYF.

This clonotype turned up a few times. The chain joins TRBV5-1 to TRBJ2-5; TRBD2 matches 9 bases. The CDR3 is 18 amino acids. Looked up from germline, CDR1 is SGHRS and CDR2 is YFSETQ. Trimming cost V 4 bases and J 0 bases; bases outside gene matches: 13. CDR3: CASSAGDSGSGNQETQYF. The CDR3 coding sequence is TGCGCCAGCAGCGCGGGGGATAGCGGGAGCGGGAACCAAGAGACCCAGTACTTC.

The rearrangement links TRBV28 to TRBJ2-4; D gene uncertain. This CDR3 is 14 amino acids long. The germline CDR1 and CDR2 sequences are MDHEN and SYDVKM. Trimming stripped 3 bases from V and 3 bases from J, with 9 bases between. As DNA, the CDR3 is TGTGCCAGCAGTTTTATCACGGGCAAAAACATTCAGTACTTC. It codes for CASSFITGKNIQYF.

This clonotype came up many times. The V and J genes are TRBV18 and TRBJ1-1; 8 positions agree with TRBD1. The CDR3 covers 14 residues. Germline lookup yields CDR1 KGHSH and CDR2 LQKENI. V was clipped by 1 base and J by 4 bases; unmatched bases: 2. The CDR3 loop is CASSPRQGSTEAFF. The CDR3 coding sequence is TGTGCCAGCTCACCACGACAGGGGAGCACTGAAGCTTTCTTT.

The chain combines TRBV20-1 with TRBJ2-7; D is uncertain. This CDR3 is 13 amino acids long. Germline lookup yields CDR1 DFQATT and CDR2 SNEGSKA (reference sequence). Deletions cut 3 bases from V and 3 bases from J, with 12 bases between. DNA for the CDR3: TGCAGTGCTAGGAAGTGGAGAGACTACGAGCAGTACTTC. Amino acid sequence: CSARKWRDYEQYF.

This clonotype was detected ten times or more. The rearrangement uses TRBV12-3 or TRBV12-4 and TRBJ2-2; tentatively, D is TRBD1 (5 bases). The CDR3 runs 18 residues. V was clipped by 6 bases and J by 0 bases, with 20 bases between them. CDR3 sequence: CASRTGVYSNSNTGELFF. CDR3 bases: TGTGCCAGCAGAACAGGCGTCTACTCAAATTCGAACACCGGGGAGCTGTTTTTT.

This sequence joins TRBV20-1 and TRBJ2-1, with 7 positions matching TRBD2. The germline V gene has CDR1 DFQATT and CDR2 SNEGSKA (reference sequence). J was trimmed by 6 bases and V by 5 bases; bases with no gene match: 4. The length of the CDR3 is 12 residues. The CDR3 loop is CSASGTTNEQFF. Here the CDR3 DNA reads TGCAGTGCTTCCGGGACTACCAATGAGCAGTTCTTC.

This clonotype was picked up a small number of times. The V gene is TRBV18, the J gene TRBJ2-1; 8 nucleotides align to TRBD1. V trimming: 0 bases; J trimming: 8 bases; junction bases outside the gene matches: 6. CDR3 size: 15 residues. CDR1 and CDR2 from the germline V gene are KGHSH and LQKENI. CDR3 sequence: CASSPPGTGMDEQFF. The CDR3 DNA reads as TGTGCCAGCTCACCACCCGGGACAGGCATGGATGAGCAGTTCTTC.

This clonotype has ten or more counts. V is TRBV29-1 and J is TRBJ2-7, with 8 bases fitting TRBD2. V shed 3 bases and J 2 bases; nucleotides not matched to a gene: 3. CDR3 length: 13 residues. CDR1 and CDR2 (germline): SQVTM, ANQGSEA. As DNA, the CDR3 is TGCAGCGTTGAGGTGACTAGCGCCTACGAGCAGTACTTC. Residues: CSVEVTSAYEQYF.

The CDR3 coding sequence is TGTGCCAGCAGTCGTACACAGGGGGCAGGTGGGACCCAGTACTTC. Amino acids: CASSRTQGAGGTQYF. The chain couples TRBV6-1 to TRBJ2-5; 9 bases are a match to TRBD1. CDR1 and CDR2 from the germline V gene are MNHNS and SASEGT. The CDR3 is 15 amino acids. V dropped 5 bases and J dropped 7; count of bases not matched to a gene: 11.

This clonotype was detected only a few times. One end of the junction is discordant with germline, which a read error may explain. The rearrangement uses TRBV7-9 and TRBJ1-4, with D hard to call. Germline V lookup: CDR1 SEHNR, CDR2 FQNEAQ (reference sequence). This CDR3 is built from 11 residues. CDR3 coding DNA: TGTGCCAGCAGCTCCAGAGAAAACCTGTTTTTT. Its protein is CASSSRENLFF. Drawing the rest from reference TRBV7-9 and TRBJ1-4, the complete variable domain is DTGVSQNPRHKITKRGQNVTFRCDPISEHNRLYWYRQTLGQGPEFLTYFQNEAQLEKSRLLSDRFSAERPKGSFSTLEIQRTEQGDSAMYLCASSSRENLFFGSGTQLSVL.